This note documents a single T cell receptor (beta chain) sequence. TCRdb's copy holds only in-frame clones and misses some; the assay was immunoSEQ multiplex PCR. Of about 98,000 clones in the sample, around 95% were seen once. These data are taken from a study of technical replicates of blood from a few donors. CDR1 and CDR2 (germline): SGHAT, FQNNGV. The CDR3 totals 14 residues. V was clipped by 5 bases and J by 7 bases; unmatched bases: 11. The source is a human donor in good health. The specimen sequenced was T cells isolated from PBMCs. The J gene is TRBJ2-7, the V gene TRBV11-2, with TRBD1 matching 7 bases. CDR3 in amino acids: CASSIDRGPSEQYF. DNA of the CDR3: TGTGCCAGCAGCATTGATAGGGGGCCGTCAGAGCAGTACTTC.